These T cell receptor beta chains were read from a single sample in a study of cytomegalovirus exposure and HLA in healthy donors. Generated by immunoSEQ multiplex PCR, the TCRdb table keeps only in-frame clones and is missing some. The sample shows about 150,000 clones, 65% to 80% of them seen only once. Material for sequencing was PBMCs. All receptors derive from a woman aged 40 to 50 in good health and CMV-seronegative. CDR3s include the opening cysteine and the closing phenylalanine or tryptophan. D genes are given only for firm matches.

CDR3 length	D gene	V gene	J gene	CDR3 protein	CDR3 DNA
15	NA	TRBV19	TRBJ1-2	CASSRQGLLPYGYTF	TGTGCCAGTAGTCGGCAGGGGCTTCTACCCTATGGCTACACCTTC
17	NA	TRBV7-6	TRBJ2-2	CASSLEPPQWNTGELFF	TGTGCCAGCAGCTTAGAGCCTCCTCAATGGAACACCGGGGAGCTGTTTTTT
16	TRBD2	TRBV7-2	TRBJ2-7	CASLRPGPAGVYEQYF	TGTGCCAGCCTCCGTCCCGGGCCAGCGGGGGTCTACGAGCAGTACTTC
16	NA	TRBV6-5	TRBJ1-1	CASSYSRDGADTEAFF	TGTGCCAGCAGTTACTCAAGGGATGGAGCGGACACTGAAGCTTTCTTT
12	NA	TRBV6-6	TRBJ1-5	CASNIGGQPQHF	TGTGCCAGCAACATAGGGGGTCAGCCCCAGCATTTT
15	TRBD2	TRBV5-1	TRBJ2-3	CASSPGGGLTDTQYF	TGCGCCAGCAGCCCGGGGGGAGGGCTCACAGATACGCAGTATTTT
13	NA	TRBV10-3	TRBJ1-5	CAISGGSYQPQHF	TGTGCCATCTCTGGGGGCAGCTATCAGCCCCAGCATTTT
16	NA	TRBV5-1	TRBJ2-3	CASSYGTGASTDTQYF	TGCGCCAGCAGCTATGGGACTGGGGCTAGCACAGATACGCAGTATTTT
14	NA	TRBV10-3	TRBJ2-2	CAIARTSNTGELFF	TGTGCCATCGCGCGGACTTCGAACACCGGGGAGCTGTTTTTT
15	TRBD1	TRBV4-1	TRBJ1-2	CASSQGPGQARGYTF	TGCGCCAGCAGCCAAGGACCGGGACAGGCGCGTGGCTACACCTTC
14	TRBD1	TRBV10-1	TRBJ2-7	CASSDGLAGGEQYF	TGCGCCAGCAGTGATGGGCTAGCAGGGGGCGAGCAGTACTTC
13	NA	TRBV5-6	TRBJ2-7	CASRGGSPTEQYF	TGTGCCAGCAGGGGGGGATCCCCCACCGAGCAGTACTTC
15	NA	TRBV28	TRBJ2-6	CASSSWSSGANVLTF	TGTGCCAGCAGCTCGTGGAGCTCTGGGGCCAACGTCCTGACTTTC
15	TRBD1	TRBV6-1	TRBJ1-2	CASRSGTGLNYGYTF	TGTGCCAGCAGGTCGGGGACAGGGCTTAACTATGGCTACACCTTC
14	NA	TRBV30	TRBJ1-2	CAWTVNGGNYGYTF	TGTGCCTGGACTGTCAACGGGGGTAACTATGGCTACACCTTC
17	TRBD1	TRBV5-4	TRBJ2-6	CASSLRNRGPGANVLTF	TGTGCCAGCAGCTTACGTAACAGGGGGCCTGGGGCCAACGTCCTGACTTTC